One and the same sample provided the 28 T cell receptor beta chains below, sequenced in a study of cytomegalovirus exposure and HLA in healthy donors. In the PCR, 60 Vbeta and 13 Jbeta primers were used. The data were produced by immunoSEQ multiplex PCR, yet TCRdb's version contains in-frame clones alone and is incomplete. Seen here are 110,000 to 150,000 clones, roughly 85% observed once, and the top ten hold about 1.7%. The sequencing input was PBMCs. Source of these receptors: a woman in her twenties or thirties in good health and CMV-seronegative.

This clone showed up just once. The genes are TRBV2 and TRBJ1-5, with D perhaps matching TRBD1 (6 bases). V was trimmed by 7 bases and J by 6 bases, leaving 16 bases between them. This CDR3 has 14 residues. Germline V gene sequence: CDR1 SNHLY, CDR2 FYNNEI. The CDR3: CASTWAGAVQPQHF. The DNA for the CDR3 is TGTGCCAGCACTTGGGCAGGGGCGGTTCAGCCCCAGCATTTT.

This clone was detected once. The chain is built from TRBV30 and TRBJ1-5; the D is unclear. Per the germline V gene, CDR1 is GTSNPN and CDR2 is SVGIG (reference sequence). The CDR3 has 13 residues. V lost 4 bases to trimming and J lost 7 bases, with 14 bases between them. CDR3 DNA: TGTGCCTGGACTGTGGGTTCAGGACAGCCCCAGCATTTT. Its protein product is CAWTVGSGQPQHF. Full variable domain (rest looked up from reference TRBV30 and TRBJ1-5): SQTIHQWPATLVQPVGSPLSLECTVEGTSNPNLYWYRQAAGRGLQLLFYSVGIGQISSEVPQNLSASRPQDRQFILSSKKLLLSDSGFYLCAWTVGSGQPQHFGDGTRLSIL.

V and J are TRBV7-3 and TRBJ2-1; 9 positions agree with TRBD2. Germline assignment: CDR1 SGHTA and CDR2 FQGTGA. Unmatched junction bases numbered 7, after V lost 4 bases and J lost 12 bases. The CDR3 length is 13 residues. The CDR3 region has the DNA TGTGCCAGCAGCTCGTCGCGGGGGGGCGGGCAGTTCTTC. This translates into CASSSSRGGGQFF.

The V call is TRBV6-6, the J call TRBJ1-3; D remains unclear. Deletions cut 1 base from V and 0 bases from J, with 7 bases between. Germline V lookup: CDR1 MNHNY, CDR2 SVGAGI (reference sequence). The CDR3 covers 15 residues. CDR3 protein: CASSYLRSSGNTIYF. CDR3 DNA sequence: TGTGCCAGCAGTTACTTAAGGAGCTCTGGAAACACCATATATTTT.

CDR3 in amino acids: CASSRTGSDTQYF. CDR3 DNA: TGCGCCAGCAGCCGGACAGGGTCCGATACGCAGTATTTT. This rearrangement joins TRBV5-1 to TRBJ2-3; TRBD1 matches 8 bases. The CDR3 consists of 13 residues. Germline V gene data show CDR1 as SGHRS and CDR2 as YFSETQ. V dropped 4 bases and J dropped 6; count of bases not matched to a gene: 4. The whole variable domain, filled in from reference TRBV5-1 and TRBJ2-3, reads KAGVTQTPRYLIKTRGQQVTLSCSPISGHRSVSWYQQTPGQGLQFLFEYFSETQRNKGNFPGRFSGRQFSNSRSEMNVSTLELGDSALYLCASSRTGSDTQYFGPGTRLTVL.

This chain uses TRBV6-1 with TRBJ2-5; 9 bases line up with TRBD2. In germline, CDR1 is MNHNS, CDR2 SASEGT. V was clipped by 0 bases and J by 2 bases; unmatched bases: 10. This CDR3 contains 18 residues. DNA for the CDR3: TGTGCCAGCAGTGAAGCGCTGACGGGCGGGGGGGCGCAAGAGACCCAGTACTTC. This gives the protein CASSEALTGGGAQETQYF.

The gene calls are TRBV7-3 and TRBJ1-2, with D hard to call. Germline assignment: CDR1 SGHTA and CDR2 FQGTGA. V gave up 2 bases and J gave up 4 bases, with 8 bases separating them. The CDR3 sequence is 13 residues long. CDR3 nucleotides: TGTGCCAGCAGCTTATCCCCGGGCTATGGCTACACCTTC. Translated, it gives CASSLSPGYGYTF.

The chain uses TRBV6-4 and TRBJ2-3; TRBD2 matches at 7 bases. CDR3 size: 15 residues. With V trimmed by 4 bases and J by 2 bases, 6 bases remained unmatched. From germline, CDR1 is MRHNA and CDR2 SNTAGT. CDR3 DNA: TGTGCCAGCAGTGCCGGGACTACTTCCACAGATACGCAGTATTTT. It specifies CASSAGTTSTDTQYF.

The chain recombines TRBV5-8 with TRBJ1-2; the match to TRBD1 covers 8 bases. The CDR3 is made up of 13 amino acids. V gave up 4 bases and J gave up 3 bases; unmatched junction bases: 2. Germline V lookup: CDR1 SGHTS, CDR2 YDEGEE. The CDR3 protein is CASSPGQDYGYTF. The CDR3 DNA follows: TGTGCCAGCAGCCCGGGACAGGACTATGGCTACACCTTC.

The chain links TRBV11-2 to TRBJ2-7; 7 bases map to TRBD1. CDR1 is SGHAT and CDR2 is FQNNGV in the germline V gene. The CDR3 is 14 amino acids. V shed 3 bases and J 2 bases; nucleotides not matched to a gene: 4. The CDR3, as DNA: TGTGCCAGCAGCTTCCGACAGGGACCCTACGAGCAGTACTTC. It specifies CASSFRQGPYEQYF.

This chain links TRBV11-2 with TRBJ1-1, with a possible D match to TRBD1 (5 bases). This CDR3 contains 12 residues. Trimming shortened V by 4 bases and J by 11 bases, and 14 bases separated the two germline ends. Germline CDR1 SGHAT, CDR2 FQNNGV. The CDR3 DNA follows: TGTGCCAGCAGCTCCCCGGAGGGGCGCGCTTTCTTT. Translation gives CASSSPEGRAFF.

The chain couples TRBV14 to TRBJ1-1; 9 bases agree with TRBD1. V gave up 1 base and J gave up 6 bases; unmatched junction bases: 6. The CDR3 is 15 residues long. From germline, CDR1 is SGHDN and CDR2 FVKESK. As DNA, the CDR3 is TGTGCCAGCAGCCAAGTTGGGACAGGGCTTTCTGAAGCTTTCTTT. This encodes CASSQVGTGLSEAFF.

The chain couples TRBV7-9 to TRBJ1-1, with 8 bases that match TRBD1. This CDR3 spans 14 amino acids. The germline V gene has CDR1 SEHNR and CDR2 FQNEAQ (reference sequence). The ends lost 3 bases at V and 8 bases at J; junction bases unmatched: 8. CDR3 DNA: TGTGCCAGCAGCTTGACAAAGGGACAGGCAGAAGCTTTCTTT. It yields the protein CASSLTKGQAEAFF. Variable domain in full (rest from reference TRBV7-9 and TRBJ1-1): DTGVSQNPRHKITKRGQNVTFRCDPISEHNRLYWYRQTLGQGPEFLTYFQNEAQLEKSRLLSDRFSAERPKGSFSTLEIQRTEQGDSAMYLCASSLTKGQAEAFFGQGTRLTVV.

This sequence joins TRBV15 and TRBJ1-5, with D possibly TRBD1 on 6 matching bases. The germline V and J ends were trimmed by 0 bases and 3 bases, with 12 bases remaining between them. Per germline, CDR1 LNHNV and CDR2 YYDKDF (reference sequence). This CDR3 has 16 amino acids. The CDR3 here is CATSRDQRTVNQPQHF. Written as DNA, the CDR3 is TGTGCCACCAGCAGAGATCAGAGGACAGTCAATCAGCCCCAGCATTTT.

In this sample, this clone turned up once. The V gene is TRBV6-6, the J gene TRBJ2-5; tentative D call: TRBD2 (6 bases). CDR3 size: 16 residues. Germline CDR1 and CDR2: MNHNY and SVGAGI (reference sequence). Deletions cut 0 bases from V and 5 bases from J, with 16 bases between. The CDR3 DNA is TGTGCCAGCAGTTACTCGACTAGATTGGCGGGGGAGACCCAGTACTTC. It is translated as CASSYSTRLAGETQYF.

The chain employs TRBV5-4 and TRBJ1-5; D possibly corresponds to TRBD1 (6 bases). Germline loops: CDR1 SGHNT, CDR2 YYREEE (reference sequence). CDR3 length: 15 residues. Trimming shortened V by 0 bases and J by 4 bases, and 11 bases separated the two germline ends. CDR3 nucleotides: TGTGCCAGCAGCTTGGGCGGGGGGGCGAATCAGCCCCAGCATTTT. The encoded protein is CASSLGGGANQPQHF.

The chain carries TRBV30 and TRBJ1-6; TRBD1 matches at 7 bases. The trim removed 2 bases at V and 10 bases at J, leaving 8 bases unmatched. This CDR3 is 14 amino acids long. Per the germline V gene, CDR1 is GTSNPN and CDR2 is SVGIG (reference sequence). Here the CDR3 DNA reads TGTGCCTGGAGTCCTATTACAGGGGTGTCACCCCTCCACTTT. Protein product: CAWSPITGVSPLHF.

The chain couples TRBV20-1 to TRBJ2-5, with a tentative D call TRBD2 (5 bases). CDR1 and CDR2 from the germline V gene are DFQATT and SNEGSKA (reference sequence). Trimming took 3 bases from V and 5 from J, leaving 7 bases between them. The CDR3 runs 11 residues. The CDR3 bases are TGCAGTGCTAGTCCTAGCGAGACCCAGTACTTC. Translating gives CSASPSETQYF.

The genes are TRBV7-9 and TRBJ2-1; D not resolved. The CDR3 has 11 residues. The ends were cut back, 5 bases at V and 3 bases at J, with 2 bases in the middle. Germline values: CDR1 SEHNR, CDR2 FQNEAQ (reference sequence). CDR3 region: CASSRYNEQFF. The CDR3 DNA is TGTGCCAGCAGCCGCTACAATGAGCAGTTCTTC.

The CDR3 loop is CSVGETAYNEQFF. CDR3 sequence (DNA): TGCAGCGTTGGAGAGACAGCATACAATGAGCAGTTCTTC. The chain has TRBV29-1 and TRBJ2-1; D possibly corresponds to TRBD1 (5 bases). V lost 4 bases to trimming and J lost 4 bases, with 11 bases between them. The CDR3 has 13 residues. Germline CDR1 is SQVTM and CDR2 is ANQGSEA.

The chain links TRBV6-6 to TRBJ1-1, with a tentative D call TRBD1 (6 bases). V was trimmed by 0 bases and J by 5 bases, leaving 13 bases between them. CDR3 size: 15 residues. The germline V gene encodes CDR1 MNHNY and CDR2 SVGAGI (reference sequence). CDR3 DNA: TGTGCCAGCAGTTACTCGAGAGGTACAGGGACTGAAGCTTTCTTT. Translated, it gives CASSYSRGTGTEAFF.

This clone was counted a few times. Here the CDR3 DNA reads TGCGCCAGCAGCAGCGTTGGTGAGGGGGCGTTTCAAGAGACCCAGTACTTC. This sequence encodes CASSSVGEGAFQETQYF. J is TRBJ2-5 and V is TRBV5-1; 7 nucleotides line up with TRBD1. Trimming removed 4 bases from V and 2 bases from J; junction bases left unmatched: 14. The CDR3 is 17 residues long. The germline V gene encodes CDR1 SGHRS and CDR2 YFSETQ.

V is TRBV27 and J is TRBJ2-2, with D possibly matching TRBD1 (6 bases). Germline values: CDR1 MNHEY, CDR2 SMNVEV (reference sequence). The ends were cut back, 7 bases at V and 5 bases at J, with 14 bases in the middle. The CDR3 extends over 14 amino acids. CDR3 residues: CASTSTQGTGELFF. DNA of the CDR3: TGTGCCAGCACCTCAACCCAGGGGACCGGGGAGCTGTTTTTT.

In DNA form, the CDR3 reads TGTGCCAGCACTCTCGTGGGGACTGCAAATCAGCCCCAGCATTTT. It codes for CASTLVGTANQPQHF. This sequence joins TRBV2 and TRBJ1-5; tentatively, D is TRBD1 (5 bases). Germline CDR1 and CDR2: SNHLY and FYNNEI. Deletions cut 7 bases from V and 4 bases from J, with 17 bases between. There are 15 residues in the CDR3. The entire variable domain, with the rest obtained from reference TRBV2 and TRBJ1-5, is as follows: EPEVTQTPSHQVTQMGQEVILRCVPISNHLYFYWYRQILGQKVEFLVSFYNNEISEKSEIFDDQFSVERPDGSNFTLKIRSTKLEDSAMYFCASTLVGTANQPQHFGDGTRLSIL.

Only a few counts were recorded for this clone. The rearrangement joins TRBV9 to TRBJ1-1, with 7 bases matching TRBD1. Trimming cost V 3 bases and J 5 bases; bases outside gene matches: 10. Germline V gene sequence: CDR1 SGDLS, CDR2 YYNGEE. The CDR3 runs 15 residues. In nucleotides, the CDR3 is TGTGCCAGCAGCGCCTCAGACAGGGTGTGGACTGAAGCTTTCTTT. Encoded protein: CASSASDRVWTEAFF.

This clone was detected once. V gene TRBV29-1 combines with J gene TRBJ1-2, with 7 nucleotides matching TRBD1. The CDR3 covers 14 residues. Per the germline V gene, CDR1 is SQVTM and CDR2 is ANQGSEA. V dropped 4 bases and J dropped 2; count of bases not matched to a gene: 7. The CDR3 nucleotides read TGCAGCGTTGTGGGCAGGGGGAGAAACTATGGCTACACCTTC. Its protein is CSVVGRGRNYGYTF.

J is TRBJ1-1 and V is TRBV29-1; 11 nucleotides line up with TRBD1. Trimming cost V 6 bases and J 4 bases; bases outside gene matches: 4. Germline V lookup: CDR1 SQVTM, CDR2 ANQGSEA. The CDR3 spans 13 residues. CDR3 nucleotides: TGCAGCGTGGCCGGGACAGGGGGCACTGAAGCTTTCTTT. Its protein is CSVAGTGGTEAFF.

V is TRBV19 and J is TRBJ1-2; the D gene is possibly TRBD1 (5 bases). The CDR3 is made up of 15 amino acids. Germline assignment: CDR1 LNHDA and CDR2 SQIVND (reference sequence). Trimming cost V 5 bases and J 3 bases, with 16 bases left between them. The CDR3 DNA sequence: TGTGCCAGTAGTTCACTACGGACGGGGGACTATGGCTACACCTTC. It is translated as CASSSLRTGDYGYTF. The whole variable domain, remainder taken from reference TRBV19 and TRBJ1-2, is DGGITQSPKYLFRKEGQNVTLSCEQNLNHDAMYWYRQDPGQGLRLIYYSQIVNDFQKGDIAEGYSVSREKKESFPLTVTSAQKNPTAFYLCASSSLRTGDYGYTFGSGTRLTVV.